This T cell receptor beta chain comes out of a study of cytomegalovirus exposure and HLA in healthy donors. Study information: An analysis done earlier identified almost 120 million unique TCR beta sequences from about 179 million T cells.

Germline V gene sequence: CDR1 LNHDA, CDR2 SQIVND (reference sequence). Trimming removed 1 base at V and 8 bases at J, with 20 bases between. The CDR3 has 16 amino acids. Whole-study results and caveats: With DRB1 most and HLA-C fewest, TCR association rates differed between HLA loci in a later analysis. Through in vitro validation, a few CMV-associated chains were shown to be specific for CMV antigens. Both high specificity and high sensitivity reportedly marked the classifier's diagnosis of cytomegalovirus status.

PCR amplification relied on 60 Vbeta primers (plus 13 Jbeta primers). Repertoires were generated with immunoSEQ multiplex PCR, while TCRdb's copy carries only in-frame clones and drops some. The sample includes about 98,000 clones, roughly two thirds of them seen just once. This clone was seen a few times. Its antigen is unidentified. The source of this sequence is a man in his fifties or sixties in good health and CMV-seronegative. The V and J genes are TRBV19 and TRBJ1-2; possible D gene TRBD1, 5 bases. The sequencing input was PBMCs. The CDR3 region is CASSIGPWTITLGYTF. The CDR3 DNA sequence: TGTGCCAGTAGTATAGGCCCCTGGACAATTACGTTGGGCTACACCTTC.